This record concerns one T cell receptor beta chain sequence. Every bit of the isolated RNA underwent reverse transcription, so sequencing read expressed TCRB transcripts. Measured with immunoSEQ multiplex PCR; TCRdb has only the in-frame clones, and not every one. The profile shows roughly 250,000 clones, roughly two thirds of them singletons. These data come from a study of beta chain features in type 1 diabetes. There was one heparinised blood draw per donor, averaging approximately 120 mL. This CDR3 region has 15 residues. CDR1 and CDR2 from the germline V gene are SGHTA and FQGNSA. V was clipped by 6 bases and J by 3 bases, with 18 bases between them.

V is TRBV7-2 and J is TRBJ2-7; the D gene is possibly TRBD1 (5 bases). This TCR derives from a man under 40 in good health. The sequencing sample was made of naive CD4+ T cells from blood. The CDR3 DNA is TGTGCCAGCAGTCCCCAGCAGGGATCTTTCTACGAGCAGTACTTC. It specifies CASSPQQGSFYEQYF.